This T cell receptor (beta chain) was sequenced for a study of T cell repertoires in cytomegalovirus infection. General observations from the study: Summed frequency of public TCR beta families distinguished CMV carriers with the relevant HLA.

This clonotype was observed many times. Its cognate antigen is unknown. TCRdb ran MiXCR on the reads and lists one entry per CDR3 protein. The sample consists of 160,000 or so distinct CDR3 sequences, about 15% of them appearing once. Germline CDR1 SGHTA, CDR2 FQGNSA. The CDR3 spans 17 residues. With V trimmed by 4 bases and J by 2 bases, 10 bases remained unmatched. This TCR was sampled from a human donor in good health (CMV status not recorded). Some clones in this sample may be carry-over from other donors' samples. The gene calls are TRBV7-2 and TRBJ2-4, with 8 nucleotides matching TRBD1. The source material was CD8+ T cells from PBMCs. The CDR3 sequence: CASSWDDRGETKNIQYF. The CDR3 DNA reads TGTGCCAGCAGCTGGGACGACAGGGGTGAAACCAAAAACATTCAGTACTTC.